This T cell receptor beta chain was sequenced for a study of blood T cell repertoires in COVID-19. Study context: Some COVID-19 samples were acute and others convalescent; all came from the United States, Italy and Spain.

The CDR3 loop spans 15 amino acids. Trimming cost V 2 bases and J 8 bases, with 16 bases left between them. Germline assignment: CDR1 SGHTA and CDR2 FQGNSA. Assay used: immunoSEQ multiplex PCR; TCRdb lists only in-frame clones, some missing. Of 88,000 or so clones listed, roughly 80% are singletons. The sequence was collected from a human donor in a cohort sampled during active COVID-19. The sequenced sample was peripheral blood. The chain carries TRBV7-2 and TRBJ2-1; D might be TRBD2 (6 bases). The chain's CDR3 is CASSLQTEGEDEQFF. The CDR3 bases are TGTGCCAGCAGCTTACAGACGGAGGGAGAAGATGAGCAGTTCTTC.